The rows below give T cell receptor beta chains drawn from one sample of a study of T cells in Graves' hyperthyroidism and ophthalmopathy. TCRdb passed the multiplex PCR reads through MiXCR, listing each CDR3 protein once. The sample lists more than 550,000 distinct CDR3 sequences; about 17% were seen once. Material: blood. The origin of the receptors is a woman aged 45-65 years with Graves' hyperthyroidism that later progressed to Graves' ophthalmopathy. The CDR3 runs from the conserved cysteine through the conserved F or W. D genes are given only for firm matches. Size values are once, few and many counts, or a class for expanded clones, and some rows have none.

many | TRBJ2-5 | NA | TRBV20-1 | TGCAGTGCAGGGCCGAGGCAAGAGACCCAGTACTTC | CSAGPRQETQYF
many | TRBJ2-5 | NA | TRBV7-9 | TGTGCCAGCAGCGCGTTCCGGGGGATGGAGACCCAGTACTTC | CASSAFRGMETQYF
many | TRBJ1-1 | NA | TRBV18 | TGTGCCAGCTCACCAATTGCGAACACTGAAGCTTTCTTT | CASSPIANTEAFF
many | TRBJ1-2 | NA | TRBV7-8 | TGTGCCAGCAGCACGGACCAAGGGGGGGGCTATGGCTACACCTTC | CASSTDQGGGYGYTF
many | TRBJ1-2 | TRBD1 | TRBV7-9 | TGTGCCAGCAGTCTCTACGACAGGGCTGGTGGCTACACCTTC | CASSLYDRAGGYTF
many | TRBJ2-5 | TRBD1 | TRBV11-1 | TGTGCCAGCAGCCGGAGACAGGGTAAAGAGACCCAGTACTTC | CASSRRQGKETQYF
few | TRBJ2-3 | TRBD1 | TRBV27 | TGTGCCAGCAGTCCACCACGGACAGGATTCACAGATACGCAGTATTTT | CASSPPRTGFTDTQYF
few | TRBJ2-1 | NA | TRBV24-1 | TGTGCCACCAGTGAGTCAGGGACCTCATTTTTTGGCGATGAGCAGTTCTTC | CATSESGTSFFGDEQFF
few | TRBJ1-2 | TRBD1 | TRBV7-9 | TGTGCCAGCAGCTCCCGACAGGGCCCCTATGGCTACACCTTC | CASSSRQGPYGYTF
few | TRBJ2-5 | TRBD1 | TRBV12-3/TRBV12-4 | TGTGCCAGCAGTTTGATTTTGGGACAGGGGTTACAAGAGACCCAGTACTTC | CASSLILGQGLQETQYF
NA | TRBJ2-1 | NA | TRBV12-3/TRBV12-4 | TGTGCCAGCAGTTTCGGGGGGCATGAGCAGTTCTTC | CASSFGGHEQFF
NA | TRBJ1-5 | TRBD1 | TRBV10-3 | TGTGCCATCAGGGGACAGGGAAATAGCAATCAGCCCCAGCATTTT | CAIRGQGNSNQPQHF
many | TRBJ2-7 | TRBD1 | TRBV6-1 | TGTGCCAGCACTCCCGGACAGGGTGCGACCTACGAGCAGTACTTC | CASTPGQGATYEQYF
few | TRBJ2-1 | NA | TRBV7-9 | TGTGCCAGCAGCTTTTGGGGCGGGCCGAACAATGAGCAGTTCTTC | CASSFWGGPNNEQFF
few | TRBJ2-7 | TRBD1 | TRBV4-1 | TGCGCCAGCAGCCCACCCGGGACAGGGGGCGAGCAGTACTTC | CASSPPGTGGEQYF
many | TRBJ1-5 | TRBD1 | TRBV20-1 | TGCAGTGCCTCGACAGGGTTCGAGAGTCAGCCCCAGCATTTT | CSASTGFESQPQHF
many | TRBJ2-7 | TRBD2 | TRBV10-1 | TGCGCCAGCAGTGAGTCGGGCGGGGGTAGCTCCTACGAGCAGTACTTC | CASSESGGGSSYEQYF
NA | TRBJ2-2 | NA | TRBV7-9 | TGTGCCAGCAGCAAAGGCGGCTTGAACACCGGGGAGCTGTTTTTT | CASSKGGLNTGELFF
few | TRBJ1-1 | NA | TRBV9 | TGTGCCAGCAGCTACGGACCTTCGAACACTGAAGCTTTCTTT | CASSYGPSNTEAFF
many | TRBJ1-2 | NA | TRBV30 | TGTGCCTGGAGTGGGGATGACCTCTATGGCTACACCTTC | CAWSGDDLYGYTF
few | TRBJ2-2 | NA | TRBV5-1 | TGCGCCAGCAGCGAGGGACATTTGAACACCGGGGAGCTGTTTTTT | CASSEGHLNTGELFF
NA | TRBJ2-5 | TRBD1 | TRBV4-1 | TGCGCCAGCAGCCAAGAAGGGACAGGTGAAGAGACCCAGTACTTC | CASSQEGTGEETQYF
NA | TRBJ2-3 | NA | TRBV20-1 | TGCAGTGTCCTCGGCTCCCTTAGCACAGATACGCAGTATTTT | CSVLGSLSTDTQYF
many | TRBJ2-1 | TRBD2 | TRBV20-1 | TGCAGTGCTAGAAAGCTAGCGGGGAACAATGAGCAGTTCTTC | CSARKLAGNNEQFF
many | TRBJ2-5 | NA | TRBV3-1 | TGTGCCAGCAGCCAAGGTGGTAGCGGAGAGACCCAGTACTTC | CASSQGGSGETQYF
many | TRBJ1-2 | TRBD1 | TRBV7-6 | TGTGCCAGCAGCTCACGACAGGGCTCGGATGGCTACACCTTC | CASSSRQGSDGYTF
many | TRBJ1-1 | NA | TRBV2 | TGTGCCAGCACGGGCAGGAGAATGAACACTGAAGCTTTCTTT | CASTGRRMNTEAFF
many | TRBJ2-1 | TRBD1 | TRBV7-3 | TGTGCCAGCAGCTCCTCCGGGACAGGGGCTTACAATGAGCAGTTCTTC | CASSSSGTGAYNEQFF
many | TRBJ1-5 | NA | TRBV18 | TGTGCCAGCTCACCACTAGAAGATCAGCCCCAGCATTTT | CASSPLEDQPQHF
few | TRBJ2-2 | TRBD1 | TRBV12-3/TRBV12-4 | TGTGCCAGCAGTCAGGACAGGGAAGACACCGGGGAGCTGTTTTTT | CASSQDREDTGELFF
few | TRBJ1-5 | NA | TRBV15 | TGTGCCACCAGCTCTAGGGCAGGCACAGGGCAGCCCCAGCATTTT | CATSSRAGTGQPQHF
many | TRBJ2-6 | TRBD1 | TRBV20-1 | TGCAGTGCCACGGGACAGTGGGGTGGGGCCAACGTCCTGACTTTC | CSATGQWGGANVLTF
NA | TRBJ2-2 | TRBD2 | TRBV12-3/TRBV12-4 | TGTGCCAGCAGTTTATACCCTAGCGGGAACACCGGGGAGCTGTTTTTT | CASSLYPSGNTGELFF
NA | TRBJ2-1 | TRBD2 | TRBV12-3/TRBV12-4 | TGTGCCAGCAGTTTGAGCCTAGCGGGGGGCGATGAGCAGTTCTTC | CASSLSLAGGDEQFF
few | TRBJ1-5 | TRBD1 | TRBV20-1 | TGCAGTGCGATCGACAGGGGGTTTAGCAATCAGCCCCAGCATTTT | CSAIDRGFSNQPQHF
many | TRBJ1-6 | TRBD1 | TRBV30 | TGTGCCTTAGACAGGGTCAGAGGGGCCCTCCACTTT | CALDRVRGALHF
many | TRBJ1-5 | NA | TRBV11-2 | TGTGCCAGCAGCTCAGGGCTAGGCCCTGGGAGCAATCAGCCCCAGCATTTT | CASSSGLGPGSNQPQHF
NA | TRBJ2-2 | NA | TRBV7-9 | TGTGCCAGCAGCTTATTAGGAGGGATGACCGGGGAGCTGTTTTTT | CASSLLGGMTGELFF
NA | TRBJ1-3 | NA | TRBV11-2 | TGTGCCAGCAGCTTAACAGCGGACACGAGCTCTGGAAACACCATATATTTT | CASSLTADTSSGNTIYF
NA | TRBJ1-3 | NA | TRBV29-1 | TGCAGCGTCGGGGACCCTGGAAACACCATATATTTT | CSVGDPGNTIYF
many | TRBJ1-1 | TRBD1 | TRBV7-9 | TGTGCCAGCAGCTTAGCAGGACAGGGGGCTGTCACTGAAGCTTTCTTT | CASSLAGQGAVTEAFF